The clone carrying this T cell receptor beta chain was observed a few times. In the original processing: Reference gene primer amplification yielded estimated nucleated cell counts. The protocol was immunoSEQ multiplex PCR, while the TCRdb copy is restricted to in-frame clones and leaves out a portion. The DNA gave D and trimming, while V, J and clone size come from that table. In the table there are some 200,000 clones, approximately 80% of which are singletons. These data belong to a study of blood T cell repertoires in COVID-19. Everyone who took part was about 18 to 90 years old, and they came from fewer than 25 US areas. For recovered donors of Cohort 3, there were two negative PCRs, clearance, or symptom resolution. The sequence was obtained from a man aged 35 to 55 who had recovered from COVID-19. The specimen was PBMCs or T cells enriched from blood (not recorded which).

The chain's CDR3 is CASRLMNTEAFF. For the CDR3, the DNA is TGTGCCAGCCGTCTTATGAACACTGAAGCTTTCTTT. This chain connects TRBV7-9 to TRBJ1-1; D is ambiguous. V was trimmed by 8 bases and J by 0 bases, leaving 7 bases between them. This CDR3 has 12 residues. From germline, CDR1 is SEHNR and CDR2 FQNEAQ (reference sequence).